The 18 T cell receptor beta chains below come from one sample, sequenced in a study of T-cell memory formation after mild COVID-19. TCRdb passed the 5' RACE reads through MiXCR, listing each CDR3 protein once. The profile shows around 250,000 distinct CDR3 sequences, 15% to 20% of them singletons. Material: PBMCs or a T cell subset sorted from them (not recorded which). The source is a young man who had mild COVID-19 (a few samples of this study predate the infection). Cell type and time point are not known.

The V and J genes are TRBV4-1 and TRBJ2-7; D remains unclear. CDR1 and CDR2 (germline): MGHRA, YSYEKL. The CDR3 covers 13 residues. V was pared by 1 base and J by 1 base, with 5 bases between. The CDR3 region is CASSQVISYEQYV. The CDR3 DNA is TGCGCCAGCAGCCAAGTAATTTCCTACGAGCAGTACGTC.

The table lists this clonotype with a few counts. The chain combines TRBV7-9 with TRBJ1-6, with a possible D match to TRBD1 (6 bases). V lost 8 bases to trimming and J lost 10 bases, with 12 bases between them. This CDR3 has 12 amino acids. The germline gives CDR1 SEHNR, CDR2 FQNEAQ (reference sequence). CDR3 sequence (DNA): TGTGCCAGCGGCAGGGGATTCTCACCCCTCCACTTT. This gives the protein CASGRGFSPLHF.

This clonotype was seen more than once but under ten times. This chain uses TRBV4-1 with TRBJ2-3; 9 nucleotides align to TRBD2. CDR1 MGHRA and CDR2 YSYEKL come from the germline V gene. CDR3 length equals 19 residues. Trimming removed 10 bases from V and 3 bases from J; junction bases left unmatched: 23. This chain's CDR3 is CATATSPYAGGAFTDTQYF. CDR3 DNA: TGCGCCACCGCTACTAGCCCCTACGCGGGGGGGGCCTTTACAGATACGCAGTATTTT.

The CDR3 coding sequence is TGTGCCAGCAGTTTTTCGCAGACGGAGACCCAGTACTTC. Amino acid sequence: CASSFSQTETQYF. The chain joins TRBV27 to TRBJ2-5; D remains ambiguous. The CDR3 spans 13 residues. Germline V gene sequence: CDR1 MNHEY, CDR2 SMNVEV (reference sequence). Trimming removed 3 bases at V and 5 bases at J, with 10 bases between.

Many counts were recorded for this clonotype. The chain employs TRBV6-2 or TRBV6-3 and TRBJ2-7; TRBD1 is a possible D gene (6 bases). V was cut by 5 bases and J by 2 bases, with 10 bases left in between. CDR1 and CDR2 from the germline V gene are MNHEY and SVGEGT. This CDR3 has 13 amino acids. Written as DNA, the CDR3 is TGTGCCAGCAGTCGGGACACCGCCTACGAGCAGTACGTC. Its translation: CASSRDTAYEQYV.

This clonotype showed up just a few times. The genes are TRBV5-1 and TRBJ2-6; D uncertain. CDR1 and CDR2 from the germline V gene are SGHRS and YFSETQ. The CDR3 is 15 amino acids. Trimming shortened V by 4 bases and J by 2 bases, and 10 bases separated the two germline ends. In DNA form, the CDR3 reads TGCGCCAGCAGCCCTGGGGTAGCTGGGGCCAACGTCCTGACTTTC. Its protein is CASSPGVAGANVLTF.

The sample holds many counts of this clonotype. This sequence joins TRBV4-1 and TRBJ1-6, with 10 bases aligning to TRBD1. The V and J ends lost 4 bases and 13 bases, in that order; junction bases with no gene match: 7. The CDR3 is 14 residues long. In germline, CDR1 is MGHRA, CDR2 YSYEKL. CDR3 amino acids: CASSLGQGNGPLHF. CDR3 coding DNA: TGCGCCAGCAGCCTGGGACAGGGGAACGGGCCCCTCCACTTT.

The chain carries TRBV29-1 and TRBJ2-7, with a tentative D call TRBD2 (6 bases). Per the germline V gene, CDR1 is SQVTM and CDR2 is ANQGSEA. V was cut by 4 bases and J by 6 bases, with 16 bases left in between. The CDR3 totals 13 residues. The CDR3 region is CSVAGGGLSEQYF. The CDR3 coding sequence is TGCAGCGTTGCCGGGGGAGGACTGAGCGAGCAGTACTTC.

V usage is TRBV24-1 and J usage is TRBJ2-2; 10 bases match TRBD1. The CDR3 loop spans 16 amino acids. Losses at the gene ends were 3 bases for V and 6 bases for J; bases not matched to a gene: 6. Looked up from germline, CDR1 is KGHDR and CDR2 is SFDVKD. The CDR3 DNA reads as TGTGCCACCAGTGATACGGGACAGGGGAGAGCCGGGGAGCTGTTTTTT. As protein: CATSDTGQGRAGELFF.

There are a few counts of this clonotype. The V and J genes are TRBV4-3 and TRBJ2-3; D may be TRBD2 (5 bases). Trimming pared 3 bases from V and 6 bases from J, leaving 10 bases between. CDR1 is LGHNA and CDR2 is YSLEER in the germline V gene. This CDR3 is 13 amino acids long. The CDR3 nucleotides are TGCGCCAGCAGCCATGTAGCGCAGGATACGCAGTATTTT. It yields the protein CASSHVAQDTQYF.

For the CDR3, the DNA is TGTGCCAGCAGCCCTAATTACAGGGAGACGGGCGAGCAGTACTTC. Protein: CASSPNYRETGEQYF. The chain combines TRBV12-3 or TRBV12-4 with TRBJ2-7; TRBD1 is a possible D gene (6 bases). The CDR3 runs 15 residues. Trimming cost V 6 bases and J 6 bases, with 21 bases left between them.

The rearrangement links TRBV4-1 to TRBJ2-3, with D perhaps matching TRBD1 (5 bases). The CDR3 totals 16 residues. The V gene lost 4 bases and the J gene lost 0 bases, with 14 bases spanning the gap. CDR1 is MGHRA and CDR2 is YSYEKL in the germline V gene. The CDR3 nucleotides are TGCGCCAGCAGCCTATCTGGGGCCTCTAGCACAGATACGCAGTATTTT. Translated: CASSLSGASSTDTQYF.

This clonotype was recorded at least ten times. The rearrangement links TRBV7-2 to TRBJ2-7, with 12 bases that match TRBD2. Germline V gene lookup returns CDR1 SGHTA and CDR2 FQGNSA. The CDR3 totals 16 residues. After removal of 4 bases from V and 1 base from J, the junction contained 5 bases not matched to a gene. The DNA for the CDR3 is TGTGCCAGCAGCTCGCCGACTAGCGGGGGATCCTACGAGCAGTACTTC. Its translation: CASSSPTSGGSYEQYF.

J is TRBJ1-1 and V is TRBV18; D remains ambiguous. CDR1 and CDR2 (germline): KGHSH, LQKENI. This CDR3 contains 16 residues. Trimming left V 3 bases short and J 4 bases short, with 18 bases between. CDR3: CASSPLPTWTGTEAFF. CDR3 sequence (DNA): TGTGCCAGCTCACCCCTCCCGACCTGGACGGGCACTGAAGCTTTCTTT.

V and J are TRBV9 and TRBJ1-1, with 8 positions matching TRBD1. Germline values: CDR1 SGDLS, CDR2 YYNGEE. The ends lost 5 bases at V and 7 bases at J; junction bases unmatched: 19. The CDR3 sequence is 17 residues long. The CDR3, as DNA: TGTGCCAGCAGTCCAGAGGGATCGGGAGGACAGGGCCTTGAAGCTTTCTTT. It codes for CASSPEGSGGQGLEAFF.

This clonotype was found many times. The chain uses TRBV25-1 and TRBJ2-3; 11 bases agree with TRBD2. Trimming cost V 3 bases and J 6 bases; bases outside gene matches: 11. The CDR3 loop spans 17 amino acids. Germline CDR1 is MGHDK and CDR2 is SYGVNS. CDR3 amino acids: CASSEEGTSGGGDTQYF. CDR3 coding DNA: TGTGCCAGCAGTGAGGAGGGGACTAGCGGAGGTGGGGATACGCAGTATTTT.

The genes are TRBV7-6 and TRBJ2-1; 9 bases are shared with TRBD1. Trimming at V came to 1 base and at J to 7 bases, leaving 11 bases not matched to a gene. The CDR3 loop spans 17 amino acids. Germline CDR1 is SGHVS and CDR2 is FNYEAQ. The CDR3 loop is CASSLDGGQGHRNEQFF. The CDR3 DNA is TGTGCCAGCAGCTTAGATGGGGGACAGGGTCATCGGAATGAGCAGTTCTTC.

This clonotype was counted between two and nine times. The genes are TRBV5-1 and TRBJ2-5, with a tentative D call TRBD1 (6 bases). The CDR3 runs 14 residues. V lost 2 bases and J lost 5, with 13 bases in between. Germline V lookup: CDR1 SGHRS, CDR2 YFSETQ. DNA for the CDR3: TGCGCCAGCAGCTTCTTCGGGCAGGGGGAGACCCAGTACTTC. It is translated as CASSFFGQGETQYF.